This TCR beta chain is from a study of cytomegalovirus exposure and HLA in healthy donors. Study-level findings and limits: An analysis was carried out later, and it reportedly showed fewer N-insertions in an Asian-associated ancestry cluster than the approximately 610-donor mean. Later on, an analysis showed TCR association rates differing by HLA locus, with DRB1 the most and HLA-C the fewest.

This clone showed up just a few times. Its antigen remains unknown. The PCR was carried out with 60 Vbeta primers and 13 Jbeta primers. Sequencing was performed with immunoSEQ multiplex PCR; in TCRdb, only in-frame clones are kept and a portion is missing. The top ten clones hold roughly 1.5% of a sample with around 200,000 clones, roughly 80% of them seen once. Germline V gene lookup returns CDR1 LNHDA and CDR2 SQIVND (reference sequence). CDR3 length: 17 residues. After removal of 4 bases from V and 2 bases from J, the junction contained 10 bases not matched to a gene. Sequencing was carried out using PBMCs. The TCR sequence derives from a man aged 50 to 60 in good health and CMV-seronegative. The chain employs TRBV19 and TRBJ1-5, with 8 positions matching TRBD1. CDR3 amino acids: CASSSDRGIRGNQPQHF. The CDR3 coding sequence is TGTGCCAGTAGTAGTGACAGGGGAATAAGAGGCAATCAGCCCCAGCATTTT.